The table lists the clone carrying this TCR beta chain with a count of one. The V and J ends lost 0 bases and 4 bases respectively, with 13 bases between them. The CDR3 loop spans 16 amino acids. The germline CDR1 and CDR2 sequences are SGHAT and FQNNGV. The sample is drawn from a study of blood T cell repertoires in COVID-19. Study as a whole: Samples taken during acute and convalescent COVID-19 were collected in the United States, Italy and Spain. Sources were T cells, B-cell-depleted T cells, or PBMCs; the material itself was cDNA or gDNA.

How the authors handled the data: Scientists estimated how many nucleated cells there were by amplifying reference gene primers. Some clones are missing from TCRdb's copy, which holds only in-frame ones; the method was immunoSEQ multiplex PCR. The V and J calls and clone size come from that table; D and trimming were worked out from the DNA. Here the sample spans roughly 180,000 clones, 70% to 90% being singletons. The chain is built from TRBV11-2 and TRBJ2-1; TRBD1 is a possible D gene (6 bases). The source material was peripheral blood. The TCR comes from a man between 18 and 29 years old with acute or convalescent COVID-19. In DNA form, the CDR3 reads TGTGCCAGCAGCTTAGAAGGCAGGGGTCTGTACAATGAGCAGTTCTTC. This translates into CASSLEGRGLYNEQFF.